This T cell receptor beta chain came from a study of immune cell composition in non-small cell lung cancer. Study context: Tumours were mainly lung adenocarcinoma or squamous cell carcinoma.

Regarding the study as a whole: No significant correlation existed between pack-years smoked and tumour clonality.

The germline V gene encodes CDR1 SGHTA and CDR2 FQGTGA. The CDR3 has 14 residues. Trimming shortened V by 1 base and J by 2 bases, and 7 bases separated the two germline ends. This clone occurred a few times. Its antigen is still unknown. Clones were sequenced by immunoSEQ multiplex PCR, and TCRdb holds only the in-frame ones, with some missing. The repertoire has around 4,400 clones, 75% to 85% of them found once; the top ten carry roughly 17%. Template was genomic DNA from frozen, unsorted single-cell suspensions. The rearrangement uses TRBV7-3 and TRBJ2-3; D might be TRBD2 (5 bases). The sample taken for sequencing was lung tumor tissue. The receptor comes from a human donor with non-small cell lung cancer. Written as DNA, the CDR3 is TGTGCCAGCAGCTTAAAAGCGGACACAGATACGCAGTATTTT. Its protein product is CASSLKADTDTQYF.